This T cell receptor beta chain is drawn from a study of T-cell memory formation after mild COVID-19. The 5'RACE method, run with constant-segment primers, produced TCR alpha and TCR beta cDNA libraries (carrying sample barcodes and UMIs). TCRdb called the 5' RACE reads again in MiXCR, with one record for every CDR3 protein. Of about 340,000 distinct CDR3 sequences detected, about 15% appear once; the ten largest clones hold about a fifth. Points from the study as a whole: That cross-reactive memory joined was suggested by some responding clones appearing in pre-infection memory. While clones contracting from day 15 to 85 were balanced between CD4 and CD8, later expanders leaned CD4+. Nothing showed for sure that second-wave clones peaking on day 37 were SARS-CoV-2 specific.

Germline V CDR1 and CDR2: SEHNR, FQNEAQ (reference sequence). The CDR3 has 14 amino acids. V was trimmed by 6 bases and J by 7 bases, leaving 13 bases between them. This clonotype was seen only a few times. Its antigen is still unknown. This sequence joins TRBV7-9 and TRBJ1-6; D perhaps matches TRBD1 (5 bases). This receptor was taken from a man between 18 and 35 years old who had mild COVID-19 (a few samples of this study predate the infection). Cell type and time point are not known. What was sequenced was PBMCs or a T cell subset sorted from them (not recorded which). The CDR3 region has the DNA TGTGCCAGCAGAACGGAGGGGCGGAATTCACCCCTCCACTTT. Amino acids: CASRTEGRNSPLHF.